One and the same sample provided the 28 T cell receptor beta chains below, sequenced in a study of post-analysis software for immune sequencing data. These TCRs are of unknown antigen specificity. Notes on the study in general: Roughly 5 TRBV segments, TRBV5-6, TRBV5-1 and TRBV20-1 among them, were found more frequent in patients than controls.

Included in the TCR beta cDNA libraries were unique molecular identifiers. MiXCR was run by TCRdb on the PCR reads, yielding one entry per CDR3 protein. The sample lists approximately 770,000 distinct CDR3 sequences, about half seen once, with roughly 5.2% in the top ten. The sequenced material came from blood. The receptors were sampled from a girl under 18 with multiple sclerosis.

The rearrangement joins TRBV6-5 to TRBJ1-5, with D hard to call. In germline, CDR1 is MNHEY, CDR2 SVGAGI. V lost 0 bases and J lost 2, with 5 bases in between. This CDR3 is 14 amino acids long. The CDR3 DNA reads as TGTGCCAGCAGTTACTCGGCTGGCAATCAGCCCCAGCATTTT. Protein: CASSYSAGNQPQHF.

V usage is TRBV3-1 and J usage is TRBJ2-7; 10 bases fit TRBD2. After removal of 0 bases from V and 4 bases from J, the junction contained 3 bases not matched to a gene. Germline CDR1 LGHDT, CDR2 YNNKEL (reference sequence). The CDR3 has 15 amino acids. The CDR3, as DNA: TGTGCCAGCAGCCAAGAACTAGCGGGATTTTACGAGCAGTACTTC. Its protein product is CASSQELAGFYEQYF.

This clonotype was seen only a few times. The chain employs TRBV15 and TRBJ2-1, with TRBD1 as a possible D gene (6 bases). Germline CDR1 reads LNHNV; CDR2 reads YYDKDF (reference sequence). There are 14 residues in the CDR3. With 4 bases removed from V and 3 bases from J, the gap between germline ends came to 10 bases. The CDR3 nucleotides read TGTGCCACCAGCACTACAGGGAACTACAATGAGCAGTTCTTC. This codes for CATSTTGNYNEQFF.

This chain connects TRBV18 to TRBJ2-5; maybe TRBD2 (5 bases). The CDR3 spans 14 residues. CDR1 and CDR2 from the germline V gene are KGHSH and LQKENI. V was trimmed by 3 bases and J by 2 bases, leaving 10 bases between them. CDR3 amino acids: CASSPRPGQETQYF. The CDR3 DNA sequence: TGTGCCAGCTCACCCCGCCCGGGACAAGAGACCCAGTACTTC.

This clonotype was recorded many times. The chain carries TRBV7-9 and TRBJ2-1; D unclear. V was shortened by 5 bases and J by 8 bases, with 10 bases between the two germline ends. The V gene's germline CDR1 is SEHNR and CDR2 FQNEAQ (reference sequence). CDR3 length: 12 amino acids. CDR3 region: CASSPSVHEQFF. The CDR3, as DNA: TGTGCCAGCAGCCCCTCTGTTCATGAGCAGTTCTTC.

The chain's CDR3 is CASSPPGTGGTEAFF. In nucleotides, the CDR3 is TGTGCCAGCAGCCCCCCCGGGACAGGGGGAACTGAAGCTTTCTTT. This chain uses TRBV7-9 with TRBJ1-1, with 11 bases identical to TRBD1. V lost 5 bases, J lost 5 bases, and 7 bases stayed unmatched. In germline, CDR1 is SEHNR, CDR2 FQNEAQ (reference sequence). The length of the CDR3 is 15 residues. Drawing the rest from reference TRBV7-9 and TRBJ1-1, the complete variable domain is DTGVSQNPRHKITKRGQNVTFRCDPISEHNRLYWYRQTLGQGPEFLTYFQNEAQLEKSRLLSDRFSAERPKGSFSTLEIQRTEQGDSAMYLCASSPPGTGGTEAFFGQGTRLTVV.

The chain couples TRBV7-2 to TRBJ2-6; unclear D gene. Trimming took off 5 bases at V and 0 bases at J, with 8 bases between the two ends. The germline V gene has CDR1 SGHTA and CDR2 FQGNSA. The CDR3 has 15 residues. CDR3: CASSGLFSGANVLTF. The CDR3 DNA sequence: TGTGCCAGCAGCGGGCTTTTCTCTGGGGCCAACGTCCTGACTTTC.

In its sample, this clonotype was seen a few times. The chain combines TRBV5-4 with TRBJ1-5, with 7 bases that match TRBD1. The germline CDR1 and CDR2 sequences are SGHNT and YYREEE (reference sequence). V lost 0 bases to trimming and J lost 4 bases; unmatched junction nucleotides: 4. CDR3 length equals 15 residues. The CDR3 region is CASSLGGDSNQPQHF. CDR3 nucleotides: TGTGCCAGCAGCTTGGGGGGGGACAGTAATCAGCCCCAGCATTTT. The variable domain in full, completed from reference TRBV5-4 and TRBJ1-5, reads ETGVTQSPTHLIKTRGQQVTLRCSSQSGHNTVSWYQQALGQGPQFIFQYYREEENGRGNFPPRFSGLQFPNYSSELNVNALELDDSALYLCASSLGGDSNQPQHFGDGTRLSIL.

The CDR3 sequence: CASSAGTTNADTQYF. The CDR3, as DNA: TGTGCCAGCAGTGCCGGGACTACGAATGCAGATACGCAGTATTTT. This chain uses TRBV25-1 with TRBJ2-3; 7 positions agree with TRBD2. The ends lost 4 bases at V and 4 bases at J; junction bases unmatched: 8. Germline-derived CDR1 and CDR2 are MGHDK and SYGVNS. The CDR3 sequence is 15 residues long.

The chain recombines TRBV27 with TRBJ1-2; no reliable D call. The CDR3 length is 11 residues. Per the germline V gene, CDR1 is MNHEY and CDR2 is SMNVEV (reference sequence). V lost 6 bases to trimming and J lost 7 bases, with 9 bases between them. The CDR3, as DNA: TGTGCCAGCAGGGCAGATACTGGCTACACCTTC. This gives the protein CASRADTGYTF.

The chain couples TRBV30 to TRBJ2-7, with 8 bases fitting TRBD1. Germline-derived CDR1 and CDR2 are GTSNPN and SVGIG (reference sequence). V shed 0 bases, J shed 5 bases, and the junction held 3 bases outside the gene matches. The CDR3 is 13 amino acids. CDR3 coding DNA: TGTGCCTGGAGTGTGACAGGGGCGGACGAGCAGTACTTC. Translation: CAWSVTGADEQYF.

J is TRBJ2-7 and V is TRBV9; the D gene could be TRBD1 or TRBD2 (5 bases each). This CDR3 has 14 residues. Germline CDR1 is SGDLS and CDR2 is YYNGEE. Trimming took off 3 bases at V and 2 bases at J, with 12 bases between the two ends. The chain's CDR3 is CASSGGDLAYEQYF. CDR3 sequence (DNA): TGTGCCAGCAGCGGAGGGGATCTGGCCTACGAGCAGTACTTC.

The rearrangement links TRBV29-1 to TRBJ2-4; 7 positions agree with TRBD2. CDR3 length: 17 amino acids. Per the germline V gene, CDR1 is SQVTM and CDR2 is ANQGSEA. After removal of 4 bases from V and 0 bases from J, the junction contained 12 bases not matched to a gene. The chain's CDR3 is CSVGLAEADLAKNIQYF. The CDR3 DNA reads as TGCAGCGTTGGCCTAGCGGAAGCCGATCTAGCCAAAAACATTCAGTACTTC.

The rearrangement links TRBV6-2 or TRBV6-3 to TRBJ2-3; D gene unclear. CDR1 MNHEY and CDR2 SVGEGT come from the germline V gene. CDR3 length equals 11 residues. V lost 10 bases and J lost 5, with 10 bases in between. CDR3 in amino acids: CAIRSGDTQYF. In nucleotides, the CDR3 is TGTGCCATCCGGAGTGGAGATACGCAGTATTTT.

The V call is TRBV7-9, the J call TRBJ2-1; D remains ambiguous. V was shortened by 5 bases and J by 3 bases, with 14 bases between the two germline ends. Germline values: CDR1 SEHNR, CDR2 FQNEAQ (reference sequence). The CDR3 is made up of 15 amino acids. The CDR3 bases are TGTGCCAGCAGCCCCCGTGGGTTGAACTACAATGAGCAGTTCTTC. It codes for CASSPRGLNYNEQFF.

The chain couples TRBV12-3 or TRBV12-4 to TRBJ2-3; TRBD2 is a possible D gene (5 bases). Between the trimmed V and J ends, which lost 5 bases and 6 bases, there was a span of 15 bases. The CDR3 runs 14 residues. This CDR3 reads CASSPAAKRDTQYF. The CDR3 DNA sequence: TGTGCCAGCAGTCCAGCGGCAAAGAGGGATACGCAGTATTTT.

The chain employs TRBV7-2 and TRBJ2-7, with unresolved D. CDR1 and CDR2 from the germline V gene are SGHTA and FQGNSA. The CDR3 runs 11 residues. Trimming shortened V by 4 bases and J by 5 bases, and 6 bases separated the two germline ends. The CDR3 region has the DNA TGTGCCAGCAGCTCCAACAACGAGCAGTACTTC. It is translated as CASSSNNEQYF.

For this clonotype: Germline and junction disagree at one end, which may indicate a read error. This chain joins TRBV7-7 and TRBJ2-7, with 9 bases fitting TRBD1. The DNA end favors TRBJ2-5, so the J call may be wrong. Germline CDR1 SSHAT, CDR2 FNYEAQ (reference sequence). This CDR3 contains 15 residues. CDR3 nucleotide sequence: TGTGCTAGCAGCCCTCCGGGACAGGGATGGGAGACCCAGTACTTC. Its protein is CASSPPGQGWETQYF.

The chain couples TRBV20-1 to TRBJ2-5, with D perhaps matching TRBD1 (6 bases). The J call may be mistaken, given a closer DNA end match to TRBJ2-7. The CDR3 spans 14 residues. The germline gives CDR1 DFQATT, CDR2 SNEGSKA (reference sequence). The DNA of the CDR3 is TGCAGTGCCAACGTGATGGGGGCGCAGGGCGAGCAGTACTTC. Amino acids: CSANVMGAQGEQYF.

This clonotype occurred many times. The chain is built from TRBV12-3 or TRBV12-4 and TRBJ1-5; a possible D gene is TRBD1 (5 bases). Trimming removed 5 bases from V and 2 bases from J, with 13 bases in between. CDR3 size: 15 residues. The CDR3 reads CASSESQGGNQPQHF. CDR3 coding DNA: TGTGCCAGCAGTGAATCCCAGGGTGGCAATCAGCCCCAGCATTTT.

There are a few counts of this clonotype. The gene calls are TRBV20-1 and TRBJ2-1; D ambiguous. V lost 8 bases, J lost 7 bases, and 18 bases lay in between. Germline lookup yields CDR1 DFQATT and CDR2 SNEGSKA (reference sequence). The CDR3 length is 13 residues. DNA for the CDR3: TGCAGTCCCAGCGTGGGCCTAAGAAATGAGCAGTTCTTC. It specifies CSPSVGLRNEQFF.

The V and J genes are TRBV2 and TRBJ1-1, with D maybe TRBD1 (5 bases). This CDR3 has 14 residues. With 5 bases removed from V and 3 bases from J, the gap between germline ends came to 13 bases. CDR1 is SNHLY, CDR2 FYNNEI, per germline. The CDR3 region has the DNA TGTGCCAGCAGTCTGGGGCTTAGGGACACTGAAGCTTTCTTT. This translates into CASSLGLRDTEAFF. The full variable domain, with the rest looked up from reference TRBV2 and TRBJ1-1, is EPEVTQTPSHQVTQMGQEVILRCVPISNHLYFYWYRQILGQKVEFLVSFYNNEISEKSEIFDDQFSVERPDGSNFTLKIRSTKLEDSAMYFCASSLGLRDTEAFFGQGTRLTVV.

This rearrangement joins TRBV30 to TRBJ1-2, with TRBD1 as a possible D gene (5 bases). V lost 8 bases to trimming and J lost 7 bases, with 14 bases between them. Germline V gives CDR1 GTSNPN, CDR2 SVGIG (reference sequence). This CDR3 region has 11 residues. The CDR3 loop is CARKRGGGYTF. The CDR3 DNA is TGTGCCCGAAAGAGGGGTGGTGGCTACACCTTC.

This clonotype was observed once. This chain links TRBV7-2 with TRBJ2-1; D remains ambiguous. Deletions cut 3 bases from V and 0 bases from J, with 15 bases between. CDR1 SGHTA and CDR2 FQGNSA come from the germline V gene. This CDR3 region has 17 residues. CDR3 in amino acids: CASSFLRTARSYNEQFF. DNA for the CDR3: TGTGCCAGCAGCTTCCTTCGAACCGCTCGCTCCTACAATGAGCAGTTCTTC.

This clonotype was detected only a few times. The gene calls are TRBV29-1 and TRBJ2-2, with D possibly matching TRBD1 (5 bases). Trimming pared 3 bases from V and 0 bases from J, leaving 8 bases between. CDR1 SQVTM and CDR2 ANQGSEA come from the germline V gene. The CDR3 covers 14 residues. Here the CDR3 DNA reads TGCAGCGTTGAGAAGGGGTCGAACACCGGGGAGCTGTTTTTT. Translation: CSVEKGSNTGELFF.

The rearrangement joins TRBV7-2 to TRBJ1-4; a weak D match, TRBD1 (5 bases). This CDR3 spans 15 amino acids. V lost 1 base, J lost 6 bases, and 12 bases lay in between. Looked up from germline, CDR1 is SGHTA and CDR2 is FQGNSA. For the CDR3, the DNA is TGTGCCAGCAGCTTAGGCGGTCAGGGATATGAAAAACTGTTTTTT. It is translated as CASSLGGQGYEKLFF. Together with reference TRBV7-2 and TRBJ1-4, the CDR3 gives the full variable domain: GAGVSQSPSNKVTEKGKDVELRCDPISGHTALYWYRQSLGQGLEFLIYFQGNSAPDKSGLPSDRFSAERTGGSVSTLTIQRTQQEDSAVYLCASSLGGQGYEKLFFGSGTQLSVL.

A few counts support this clonotype. The rearrangement joins TRBV6-1 to TRBJ2-1, with D tentatively TRBD2 (5 bases). The CDR3 runs 14 residues. Trimming removed 7 bases from V and 6 bases from J, with 16 bases in between. Germline V gene data show CDR1 as MNHNS and CDR2 as SASEGT. The DNA for the CDR3 is TGTGCCAGCATTTCATGGGAGTCGGGCAATGAGCAGTTCTTC. Protein product: CASISWESGNEQFF.

This clonotype appeared a few times. The V gene is TRBV20-1, the J gene TRBJ2-1; 11 nucleotides align to TRBD2. Trimming removed 0 bases from V and 7 bases from J; junction bases left unmatched: 5. CDR1 and CDR2 (germline): DFQATT, SNEGSKA (reference sequence). The CDR3 has 15 residues. CDR3 DNA sequence: TGCAGTGCTAGAGATGGGATAGCGGGAGGGAATGAGCAGTTCTTC. Protein: CSARDGIAGGNEQFF.